Shown below are 11 T cell receptor beta chains from a single sample sequenced in a study of blood T cell repertoires in COVID-19. Using immunoSEQ multiplex PCR, the repertoire was profiled, and TCRdb retains in-frame clones only, with some absent. The table lists approximately 150,000 clones, approximately 80% of them singletons, with 3.9% in the top ten. Sequencing used PBMCs or T cells enriched from blood (not recorded which). These receptors were taken from a man over 45 in a cohort exposed to, infected with or recovered from COVID-19 (not recorded which).

The rearrangement links TRBV2 to TRBJ1-1; D may be TRBD1 (6 bases). Germline V CDR1 and CDR2: SNHLY, FYNNEI. The CDR3 loop spans 16 amino acids. Trimming took 6 bases from V and 1 from J, leaving 18 bases between them. The CDR3 sequence: CASRIPGQGPNTEAFF. CDR3 sequence (DNA): TGTGCCAGCAGAATCCCTGGTCAGGGGCCGAACACTGAAGCTTTCTTT.

J is TRBJ2-7 and V is TRBV7-2, with 7 bases identical to TRBD1. The CDR3 is made up of 13 amino acids. Germline V gives CDR1 SGHTA, CDR2 FQGNSA. V trimming: 7 bases; J trimming: 3 bases; junction bases outside the gene matches: 6. The CDR3 DNA follows: TGTGCCAGCACCAGAAGGGGGCTCTACGAGCAGTACTTC. Translated: CASTRRGLYEQYF. The variable domain in full, with the rest retrieved from reference TRBV7-2 and TRBJ2-7, is GAGVSQSPSNKVTEKGKDVELRCDPISGHTALYWYRQSLGQGLEFLIYFQGNSAPDKSGLPSDRFSAERTGGSVSTLTIQRTQQEDSAVYLCASTRRGLYEQYFGPGTRLTVT.

The chain is built from TRBV5-6 and TRBJ2-2; TRBD1 matches at 7 bases. V shed 0 bases, J shed 4 bases, and the junction held 0 bases outside the gene matches. Germline V gene data show CDR1 as SGHDT and CDR2 as YYEEEE. This CDR3 contains 14 residues. The CDR3 sequence is CASSLGQGTGELFF. In DNA, the CDR3 is TGTGCCAGCAGCTTGGGACAGGGCACCGGGGAGCTGTTTTTT. The full variable domain, its missing parts supplied by reference TRBV5-6 and TRBJ2-2, is DAGVTQSPTHLIKTRGQQVTLRCSPKSGHDTVSWYQQALGQGPQFIFQYYEEEERQRGNFPDRFSGHQFPNYSSELNVNALLLGDSALYLCASSLGQGTGELFFGEGSRLTVL.

V gene TRBV7-6 combines with J gene TRBJ2-1; TRBD1 matches 8 bases. After removal of 2 bases from V and 10 bases from J, the junction contained 1 base not matched to a gene. The V gene's germline CDR1 is SGHVS and CDR2 FNYEAQ. This CDR3 has 12 amino acids. CDR3 in amino acids: CASSLRDREQFF. The CDR3 nucleotides read TGTGCCAGCAGCTTAAGGGACAGGGAGCAGTTCTTC.

This chain connects TRBV5-1 to TRBJ2-5; TRBD2 matches 10 bases. Germline V gene lookup returns CDR1 SGHRS and CDR2 YFSETQ. This CDR3 comprises 15 residues. Trimming removed 7 bases from V and 5 bases from J; junction bases left unmatched: 11. CDR3 sequence reads: CASGQERGGRETQYF. Written as DNA, the CDR3 is TGCGCCAGCGGCCAGGAGCGGGGGGGCCGGGAGACCCAGTACTTC. Supplemented by reference TRBV5-1 and TRBJ2-5, the full variable domain reads KAGVTQTPRYLIKTRGQQVTLSCSPISGHRSVSWYQQTPGQGLQFLFEYFSETQRNKGNFPGRFSGRQFSNSRSEMNVSTLELGDSALYLCASGQERGGRETQYFGPGTRLLVL.

The rearrangement uses TRBV5-4 and TRBJ1-1; 7 bases fit TRBD1. V was clipped by 4 bases and J by 0 bases; unmatched bases: 6. CDR3 length: 15 amino acids. Germline V lookup: CDR1 SGHNT, CDR2 YYREEE (reference sequence). CDR3: CASSRGQAMNTEAFF. The CDR3, as DNA: TGTGCCAGCAGCCGAGGACAGGCCATGAACACTGAAGCTTTCTTT.

The V and J genes are TRBV15 and TRBJ2-5; 7 positions agree with TRBD2. This CDR3 region has 15 residues. V shed 1 base, J shed 3 bases, and the junction held 5 bases outside the gene matches. Germline assignment: CDR1 LNHNV and CDR2 YYDKDF (reference sequence). The DNA for the CDR3 is TGTGCCACCAGCAGAGGCACCCGGGGGGAAGAGACCCAGTACTTC. Amino acids: CATSRGTRGEETQYF.

This clone was observed a few times. The chain combines TRBV27 with TRBJ2-7; D remains unclear. CDR1 and CDR2 from the germline V gene are MNHEY and SMNVEV (reference sequence). The CDR3 covers 13 residues. With 2 bases removed from V and 2 bases from J, the gap between germline ends came to 7 bases. The CDR3 DNA reads as TGTGCCAGCAGTTTACTTCAGGCCTACGAGCAGTACTTC. Its translation is CASSLLQAYEQYF.

This clone was seen once. The gene calls are TRBV18 and TRBJ1-3; TRBD1 matches 10 bases. V gave up 4 bases and J gave up 3 bases; unmatched junction bases: 6. Germline CDR1 reads KGHSH; CDR2 reads LQKENI. The CDR3 is made up of 16 amino acids. The CDR3 region has the DNA TGTGCCAGCTCACAAGCGGGACAGGGGAGTGGAAACACCATATATTTT. This encodes CASSQAGQGSGNTIYF.

This clone has only one observation. The chain uses TRBV6-1 and TRBJ2-1, with TRBD2 identical over 11 bases. Germline CDR1 and CDR2: MNHNS and SASEGT. This CDR3 region has 15 residues. V trimming: 1 base; J trimming: 9 bases; junction bases outside the gene matches: 5. CDR3 in DNA: TGTGCCAGCAGTGAAGGTAGCGGGAGGGTTTTTGAGCAGTTCTTC. Protein: CASSEGSGRVFEQFF.

The rearrangement uses TRBV5-6 and TRBJ1-3; TRBD1 might be the D (5 bases). Deletions cut 6 bases from V and 1 base from J, with 14 bases between. CDR3 length: 15 amino acids. Germline CDR1 SGHDT, CDR2 YYEEEE. This chain's CDR3 is CASIGRVVSGNTIYF. The CDR3 region has the DNA TGTGCCAGCATCGGCAGGGTGGTGTCTGGAAACACCATATATTTT.